This T cell receptor (beta chain) stems from a study of OX40 agonist ivuxolimab in advanced cancers. About the research overall: Dose-escalation patients were diagnosed with hepatocellular carcinoma, melanoma, renal cell cancer or head and neck cancer.

Trimming cost V 6 bases and J 2 bases; bases outside gene matches: 16. Per the germline V gene, CDR1 is ENHRY and CDR2 is SYGVKD. The CDR3 sequence is 18 residues long. Only in-frame clones appear in the TCRdb table, and some are missing; sequencing was by immunoSEQ multiplex PCR. Seen here are roughly 67,000 clones, approximately 86% observed once, and the top ten hold about 4.8%. The chain employs TRBV10-3 and TRBJ2-7; 10 bases align to TRBD1. This clonotype was obtained from an adult with an advanced solid tumor such as melanoma, head and neck, liver or kidney cancer. The starting material was CD4+ or CD8+ T cells sorted from blood, obtained in a trial of the OX40 agonist ivuxolimab. In DNA, the CDR3 is TGTGCCATCAGCCTGACAGGGGGCGCTACCCCCCAGACCTACGAGCAGTACTTC. Translated, it gives CAISLTGGATPQTYEQYF.